This is a list of T cell receptor beta chains from one sample in a study of OX40 agonist ivuxolimab in advanced cancers. Sequencing used immunoSEQ multiplex PCR; TCRdb keeps in-frame clones, though not all of them. The profile shows about 80,000 clones, around 88% of them singletons. This material consisted of CD4+ or CD8+ T cells sorted from blood, taken in a trial of the OX40 agonist ivuxolimab. These receptors came from an adult with an advanced solid tumor such as melanoma, head and neck, liver or kidney cancer. The CDR3 runs from the conserved cysteine through the conserved F or W. D genes are given only for firm matches. Where a row states a size, it is once, few, many or the class of an expanded clone; other rows omit it.

clone_size,j_call,d_call,v_call,cdr3_length,cdr3_aa,cdr3_nt
medium-sized,TRBJ2-2,.,TRBV11-2,15,CASSLVGGPAGELFF,TGTGCCAGCAGCTTAGTCGGTGGACCGGCCGGGGAGCTGTTTTTT
.,TRBJ2-7,TRBD1,TRBV5-6,17,CASSLAGDSGVSREQYF,TGTGCCAGCAGCTTGGCCGGGGACAGCGGAGTTAGTCGGGAGCAGTACTTC
.,TRBJ1-3,.,TRBV11-1,15,CASSLLSGAGNTIYF,TGTGCCAGCAGCTTACTCTCCGGGGCTGGAAACACCATATATTTT
.,TRBJ2-4,.,TRBV7-9,15,CASTPRGGGVDIQYF,TGTGCCAGCACCCCTAGGGGAGGGGGTGTGGACATTCAGTACTTC
.,TRBJ2-2,TRBD1,TRBV18,16,CASSPPSRQGPGELFF,TGTGCCAGCTCACCACCTAGCCGACAGGGGCCCGGGGAGCTGTTTTTT
.,TRBJ2-3,.,TRBV5-6,14,CASSSSAGGDTQYF,TGTGCCAGCAGCTCTTCGGCGGGCGGGGATACGCAGTATTTT
.,TRBJ1-1,.,TRBV11-2,14,CASSLDRVGGEAFF,TGTGCCAGCAGCTTAGATCGCGTGGGCGGTGAAGCTTTCTTT
.,TRBJ1-5,TRBD1,TRBV7-2,15,CASSSGQGSYQPQHF,TGTGCCAGCAGCTCAGGACAGGGTAGTTATCAGCCCCAGCATTTT
.,TRBJ1-1,.,TRBV28,13,CASSLDVYTEAFF,TGTGCCAGCTCGTTGGACGTCTACACTGAAGCTTTCTTT
once,TRBJ2-7,.,TRBV14,14,CASSQETRSHEQYF,TGTGCCAGCAGCCAAGAAACCAGGTCACACGAGCAGTACTTC
.,TRBJ1-1,TRBD1,TRBV10-3,12,CAISGTGFEAFF,TGTGCCATCAGTGGGACAGGTTTCGAAGCTTTCTTT
.,TRBJ2-3,TRBD1,TRBV4-2,16,CASSQDGQDSTDTQYF,TGTGCCAGCAGCCAAGATGGACAGGATAGCACAGATACGCAGTATTTT
.,TRBJ2-3,TRBD2,TRBV6-6,16,CASRLSGGLNTDTQYF,TGTGCCAGCAGATTGAGCGGGGGGTTAAACACAGATACGCAGTATTTT
.,TRBJ1-4,.,TRBV4-2,13,CASSNGGFRKLFF,TGTGCCAGCAGCAATGGGGGGTTTAGAAAACTGTTTTTT
once,TRBJ2-2,TRBD1,TRBV19,15,CASSPGTANTGELFF,TGTGCCAGTAGTCCCGGGACAGCGAACACCGGGGAGCTGTTTTTT
.,TRBJ1-3,TRBD1,TRBV7-8,14,CASSWDREGNTIYF,TGTGCCAGCAGCTGGGACAGGGAAGGAAACACCATATATTTT
.,TRBJ2-7,TRBD2,TRBV28,16,CASSTLSGGRAYEQYF,TGTGCCAGCAGTACCCTTAGCGGGGGGAGAGCCTACGAGCAGTACTTC
.,TRBJ1-1,.,TRBV7-9,14,CASSLPGVNTEAFF,TGTGCCAGCAGCTTACCGGGGGTTAACACTGAAGCTTTCTTT
.,TRBJ2-2,TRBD1,TRBV10-3,16,CAISELWTGNTGELFF,TGTGCCATCAGTGAGCTCTGGACAGGAAACACCGGGGAGCTGTTTTTT
.,TRBJ1-3,.,TRBV28,14,CASGSRVTGNTIYF,TGTGCCAGCGGGAGTCGGGTCACTGGAAACACCATATATTTT
.,TRBJ2-4,TRBD1,TRBV5-4,15,CASSHLTGEVNIQYF,TGTGCCAGCAGCCATCTGACAGGGGAGGTGAACATTCAGTACTTC
.,TRBJ1-1,.,TRBV27,16,CASSSSRTEMNTEAFF,TGTGCCAGCAGTTCATCTCGGACCGAAATGAACACTGAAGCTTTCTTT
.,TRBJ2-3,TRBD2,TRBV14,16,CASSLRLAGVTDTQYF,TGTGCCAGCAGTTTGAGACTAGCGGGAGTGACAGATACGCAGTATTTT
.,TRBJ1-2,TRBD1,TRBV5-4,15,CASSYGTGSNYGYTF,TGTGCCAGCAGCTACGGGACAGGGAGTAACTATGGCTACACCTTC
.,TRBJ1-1,.,TRBV27,15,CASSGGVNMNTEAFF,TGTGCCAGCTCCGGGGGGGTGAACATGAACACTGAAGCTTTCTTT
.,TRBJ2-7,.,TRBV7-2,15,CASSTGAGEINEQYF,TGTGCCAGCAGCACTGGGGCAGGGGAAATAAACGAGCAGTACTTC
.,TRBJ1-1,.,TRBV5-1,13,CASSLGTNTEAFF,TGCGCCAGCAGCTTAGGGACGAACACTGAAGCTTTCTTT
few,TRBJ1-1,TRBD1,TRBV27,16,CASSFSTGRTNTEAFF,TGTGCCAGCAGTTTCTCGACAGGGCGCACGAACACTGAAGCTTTCTTT
.,TRBJ2-3,TRBD1,TRBV19,13,CASTGQATDTQYF,TGTGCCAGTACGGGACAGGCCACAGATACGCAGTATTTT
once,TRBJ2-1,.,TRBV2,17,CASSELQGPNLGNEQFF,TGTGCCAGCAGTGAGTTACAGGGTCCAAACTTGGGGAATGAGCAGTTCTTC
.,TRBJ1-2,.,TRBV5-5,14,CASSLRVANYGYTF,TGTGCCAGCAGCTTGAGGGTGGCTAACTATGGCTACACCTTC
.,TRBJ1-6,TRBD1,TRBV7-9,15,CASSTGTGARGPLHF,TGTGCCAGCAGCACCGGGACAGGGGCACGAGGACCCCTCCACTTT
.,TRBJ1-1,TRBD1,TRBV2,15,CASRELGQGNTEAFF,TGTGCCAGCAGGGAACTTGGACAGGGCAACACTGAAGCTTTCTTT
.,TRBJ2-1,TRBD2,TRBV4-2,19,CASSPRTSGGTIGAGEQFF,TGTGCCAGCAGCCCTAGGACTAGCGGGGGCACAATAGGAGCGGGCGAGCAGTTCTTC
.,TRBJ2-2,TRBD1,TRBV28,15,CASSSGTVNTGELFF,TGTGCCAGCAGTTCCGGGACAGTCAACACCGGGGAGCTGTTTTTT
.,TRBJ2-2,.,TRBV28,13,CASSLPNTGELFF,TGTGCCAGCAGTTTACCTAACACCGGGGAGCTGTTTTTT
.,TRBJ2-7,.,TRBV5-5,13,CASSLITAYEQYF,TGTGCCAGCAGCTTGATAACGGCCTACGAGCAGTACTTC
.,TRBJ2-1,TRBD2,TRBV7-7,15,CASSLASGSWNEQFF,TGTGCTAGCAGCTTAGCGAGCGGGAGCTGGAATGAGCAGTTCTTC
.,TRBJ1-1,.,TRBV6-1,13,CASSELRATEAFF,TGTGCCAGCAGTGAATTGAGGGCCACTGAAGCTTTCTTT
few,TRBJ2-2,.,TRBV29-1,13,CSVASGSAGELFF,TGCAGCGTTGCTTCAGGGAGCGCCGGGGAGCTGTTTTTT
.,TRBJ2-1,TRBD1,TRBV10-1,14,CASSRDRGRNEQFF,TGCGCCAGCAGCCGGGACAGGGGGCGAAATGAGCAGTTCTTC
.,TRBJ2-1,.,TRBV10-1,12,CASRGAGGEQFF,TGCGCCAGCAGGGGGGCGGGTGGCGAGCAGTTCTTC
.,TRBJ1-5,.,TRBV6-1,11,CASSTNQPQHF,TGTGCCAGCAGTACCAATCAGCCCCAGCATTTT
few,TRBJ1-2,.,TRBV4-1,14,CASSQDLSRGGYTF,TGCGCCAGCAGCCAAGATCTATCTAGAGGGGGCTACACCTTC
.,TRBJ1-1,.,TRBV7-9,15,CASSEQGGKNTEAFF,TGTGCCAGCAGCGAACAGGGAGGAAAGAACACTGAAGCTTTCTTT
.,TRBJ2-7,TRBD1,TRBV30,13,CAWRTGGPYEQYF,TGTGCCTGGAGGACAGGGGGGCCCTACGAGCAGTACTTC
.,TRBJ2-2,TRBD1,TRBV4-2,16,CASSQGTGSGTGELFF,TGTGCCAGCAGCCAAGGGACAGGGTCGGGCACCGGGGAGCTGTTTTTT
.,TRBJ2-7,TRBD1,TRBV30,13,CAWSGTGAGEQYF,TGTGCCTGGAGTGGAACAGGGGCGGGCGAGCAGTACTTC